Sequencing of this T cell receptor beta chain was carried out in a study of T-cell reconstitution after alpha-beta-depleted transplantation in children. The germline V gene has CDR1 SGHTA and CDR2 FQGTGA. The CDR3 is made up of 13 amino acids. V was pared by 4 bases and J by 7 bases, with 11 bases between. Comment on this clonotype: Its antigen is not identified.

Overall study findings and caveats: Surviving thymic progenitors and recipient T cells were the source of high TCRbeta diversity at day 60 in some patients. T-cell numbers and diversity one year post-transplant derived largely from freshly generated T cells. Several hundred expanded graft clones reportedly supplied alpha-beta T cells about two months after transplant.

Unique molecular identifiers featured in how the TCRbeta library was prepared. TCRdb independently ran MiXCR on the PCR reads; one entry per CDR3 protein. The sample consists of hundreds of thousands of distinct CDR3 sequences, around 15% of them appearing once. This chain joins TRBV7-3 and TRBJ2-1; TRBD1 might be the D (5 bases). Material: PBMCs, mostly from graft donor cells, obtained 360 days after TCRalphabeta/CD19-depleted stem cell transplant. The source of this sequence is a male patient aged 2 to 9 who had a stem cell transplant for acute lymphoblastic leukemia, so the T cells may come from the graft donor. DNA of the CDR3: TGTGCCAGCAGCTCAAGGGGCGCTAATGAGCAGTTCTTC. It encodes CASSSRGANEQFF. The full variable domain, its missing parts supplied by reference TRBV7-3 and TRBJ2-1, is GAGVSQTPSNKVTEKGKYVELRCDPISGHTALYWYRQSLGQGPEFLIYFQGTGAADDSGLPNDRFFAVRPEGSVSTLKIQRTERGDSAVYLCASSSRGANEQFFGPGTRLTVL.